The 21 T cell receptor beta chains below were found in one sample sequenced in a study of cytomegalovirus exposure and HLA in healthy donors. Clones were sequenced by immunoSEQ multiplex PCR, and TCRdb holds only the in-frame ones, with some missing. The top ten hold about 1.7% of the sample, which has 100,000 to 150,000 clones, around 95% seen once. The specimen sequenced was PBMCs. These receptors all come from a man between 18 and 29 years old in good health and CMV-seronegative.

The rearrangement links TRBV7-9 to TRBJ1-2; D remains unclear. V was pared by 3 bases and J by 8 bases, with 10 bases between. This CDR3 region has 12 residues. Germline values: CDR1 SEHNR, CDR2 FQNEAQ (reference sequence). The CDR3 bases are TGTGCCAGCAGCTTTGAGGTGCAAGGCTACACCTTC. As protein: CASSFEVQGYTF.

The chain recombines TRBV28 with TRBJ1-4, with D perhaps matching TRBD1 (6 bases). Germline values: CDR1 MDHEN, CDR2 SYDVKM. CDR3 length: 15 residues. The V and J ends lost 8 bases and 4 bases respectively, with 17 bases between them. Written as DNA, the CDR3 is TGTGCCAGCGGGTTAAGGGGGAAGGGTAATGAAAAACTGTTTTTT. This encodes CASGLRGKGNEKLFF.

This clone was found once. The rearrangement joins TRBV11-2 to TRBJ2-1; maybe TRBD2 (5 bases). Trimming removed 1 base at V and 6 bases at J, with 13 bases between. CDR3 length: 15 amino acids. From germline, CDR1 is SGHAT and CDR2 FQNNGV. The CDR3 reads CASSLVLVRGNEQFF. The CDR3 DNA reads as TGTGCCAGCAGCTTAGTGCTTGTCCGGGGCAATGAGCAGTTCTTC. Variable domain in full (rest from reference TRBV11-2 and TRBJ2-1): EAGVAQSPRYKIIEKRQSVAFWCNPISGHATLYWYQQILGQGPKLLIQFQNNGVVDDSQLPKDRFSAERLKGVDSTLKIQPAKLEDSAVYLCASSLVLVRGNEQFFGPGTRLTVL.

The CDR3 sequence is CASSPQPGEGYEQFF. CDR3 DNA: TGTGCCAGCAGCCCCCAACCGGGGGAGGGTTATGAGCAGTTCTTC. The J gene is TRBJ2-1, the V gene TRBV7-6; 7 bases map to TRBD2. Germline V gene data show CDR1 as SGHVS and CDR2 as FNYEAQ. V lost 5 bases, J lost 8 bases, and 12 bases stayed unmatched. The CDR3 contains 15 residues.

The CDR3 spells CASRTRSYEQYF. The CDR3 DNA reads as TGCGCCAGCCGCACACGTTCCTACGAGCAGTACTTC. This chain connects TRBV10-2 to TRBJ2-7; D remains ambiguous. This CDR3 comprises 12 residues. Germline CDR1 and CDR2: WSHSY and SAAADI. V lost 8 bases and J lost 1, with 9 bases in between.

CDR3 residues: CASSLTVYEQYF. CDR3 in DNA: TGTGCCAGCAGTTTAACAGTTTACGAGCAGTACTTC. This rearrangement joins TRBV28 to TRBJ2-7; D is undetermined. Trimming removed 2 bases at V and 4 bases at J, with 6 bases between. The CDR3 length is 12 residues. Germline V CDR1 and CDR2: MDHEN, SYDVKM.

The chain has TRBV19 and TRBJ2-7, with D perhaps TRBD2 (6 bases). There are 15 residues in the CDR3. V lost 3 bases to trimming and J lost 0 bases, with 12 bases between them. Germline CDR1 is LNHDA and CDR2 is SQIVND (reference sequence). The CDR3 DNA is TGTGCCAGTAGTATTTCGCTAGCGAGCTCCTACGAGCAGTACTTC. This encodes CASSISLASSYEQYF.

The chain joins TRBV30 to TRBJ1-5; 9 bases are a match to TRBD1. The V segment lost 8 bases and the J segment 5 bases; nucleotides outside the gene matches: 4. In germline, CDR1 is GTSNPN, CDR2 SVGIG (reference sequence). The CDR3 contains 12 residues. The CDR3 protein is CAMDRGDQPQHF. In nucleotides, the CDR3 is TGTGCCATGGACAGGGGTGATCAGCCCCAGCATTTT.

This clone was observed a single time. The chain is built from TRBV7-8 and TRBJ2-1, with 8 positions matching TRBD2. Trimming at V came to 8 bases and at J to 0 bases, leaving 9 bases not matched to a gene. The CDR3 is 16 residues long. CDR1 is SGHVS and CDR2 is FQNEAQ in the germline V gene. In DNA, the CDR3 is TGTGCCAGCGGAACGGGAGGGCTCTCCTCCTACAATGAGCAGTTCTTC. Protein sequence: CASGTGGLSSYNEQFF. Drawing the rest from reference TRBV7-8 and TRBJ2-1, the complete variable domain is GAGVSQSPRYKVAKRGQDVALRCDPISGHVSLFWYQQALGQGPEFLTYFQNEAQLDKSGLPSDRFFAERPEGSVSTLKIQRTQQEDSAVYLCASGTGGLSSYNEQFFGPGTRLTVL.

The V and J genes are TRBV5-4 and TRBJ2-7; possibly TRBD1 for D (6 bases). The CDR3 spans 14 residues. V lost 4 bases and J 4 bases, leaving 15 bases between the germline ends. CDR1 is SGHNT and CDR2 is YYREEE in the germline V gene (reference sequence). CDR3 coding DNA: TGTGCCAGCAGCCCCCTTACAGGGAAGTACGAGCAGTACTTC. Amino acids: CASSPLTGKYEQYF.

This chain links TRBV30 with TRBJ2-3, with 8 bases aligning to TRBD1. The CDR3 is 12 amino acids. CDR1 and CDR2 (germline): GTSNPN, SVGIG (reference sequence). The V segment lost 4 bases and the J segment 4 bases; nucleotides outside the gene matches: 1. Here the CDR3 reads CAWTQGADTQYF. CDR3 sequence (DNA): TGTGCCTGGACACAGGGGGCAGATACGCAGTATTTT.

The gene calls are TRBV5-6 and TRBJ1-3, with D possibly matching TRBD1 (6 bases). V was shortened by 4 bases and J by 11 bases, with 22 bases between the two germline ends. From germline, CDR1 is SGHDT and CDR2 YYEEEE. The CDR3 contains 15 residues. CDR3 protein: CASSGDRDNNDPIYF. The CDR3 coding sequence is TGTGCCAGCAGCGGGGACCGGGACAATAATGACCCCATATATTTT.

This sequence joins TRBV27 and TRBJ1-1; D not resolved. The CDR3 runs 13 residues. Germline CDR1 and CDR2: MNHEY and SMNVEV (reference sequence). Trimming left V 2 bases short and J 2 bases short, with 6 bases between. The CDR3 nucleotides read TGTGCCAGCAGTTTACACAGAAACACTGAAGCTTTCTTT. It encodes CASSLHRNTEAFF.

The rearrangement joins TRBV5-6 to TRBJ2-1; 7 nucleotides line up with TRBD2. V was pared by 0 bases and J by 1 base, with 7 bases of the junction left unmatched. The germline V gene encodes CDR1 SGHDT and CDR2 YYEEEE. This CDR3 has 17 amino acids. The DNA for the CDR3 is TGTGCCAGCAGCTTGGCCCGCACGGGAGGTTCCTACAATGAGCAGTTCTTC. Translated, it gives CASSLARTGGSYNEQFF.

The chain employs TRBV28 and TRBJ2-7; 7 bases are a match to TRBD1. The CDR3 covers 14 residues. The V segment lost 6 bases and the J segment 6 bases; nucleotides outside the gene matches: 11. CDR1 is MDHEN and CDR2 is SYDVKM in the germline V gene. The CDR3 loop is CASRSGGEVGEQYF. CDR3 nucleotides: TGTGCCAGCAGGTCAGGGGGAGAAGTCGGCGAGCAGTACTTC.

The V gene is TRBV5-1, the J gene TRBJ2-7; D might be TRBD2 (6 bases). This CDR3 is built from 15 residues. Trimming took 3 bases from V and 1 from J, leaving 14 bases between them. CDR1 is SGHRS, CDR2 YFSETQ, per germline. The CDR3 sequence: CASSSGGSGSYEQYF. CDR3 sequence (DNA): TGCGCCAGCAGCTCCGGAGGGAGTGGGTCCTACGAGCAGTACTTC.

The chain combines TRBV4-3 with TRBJ2-7; perhaps TRBD2 as D (5 bases). The V gene's germline CDR1 is LGHNA and CDR2 YSLEER. This CDR3 spans 14 amino acids. Trimming stripped 4 bases from V and 2 bases from J, with 12 bases between. The CDR3 loop is CASSLTGYTYEQYF. The CDR3 nucleotides are TGCGCCAGCAGCCTGACGGGGTACACCTACGAGCAGTACTTC.

V usage is TRBV21-1 and J usage is TRBJ1-5. TRBV21-1 is marked as a pseudogene. CDR3 length: 14 residues. DNA of the CDR3: TGTGCCAGCAGTGAATGCAGCGTCAATCAGCCCCAGCATTTT. This codes for CASSECSVNQPQHF.

The CDR3 DNA reads as TGTGCCAGCAGCCGGGGAGGCGGAGGGCAGCCCCAGCATTTT. Residues: CASSRGGGGQPQHF. The chain combines TRBV9 with TRBJ1-5, with no clear D. The V end was cut by 4 bases, the J end by 7 bases, with 15 bases between. CDR1 and CDR2 from the germline V gene are SGDLS and YYNGEE. The CDR3 totals 14 residues.

This chain links TRBV9 with TRBJ2-3, with 8 bases identical to TRBD2. The germline CDR1 and CDR2 sequences are SGDLS and YYNGEE. J lost 9 bases, V lost 4 bases, and 13 bases had no gene match. This CDR3 is 15 amino acids long. This CDR3 is CASSPGAGVLSTQYF. The CDR3 region has the DNA TGTGCCAGCAGCCCGGGAGCGGGAGTCCTAAGCACGCAGTATTTT.

J is TRBJ1-5 and V is TRBV16; 9 bases align to TRBD1. CDR1 KGHSY and CDR2 FQNENV come from the germline V gene. This CDR3 is 15 amino acids long. The trim removed 4 bases at V and 4 bases at J, leaving 5 bases unmatched. In nucleotides, the CDR3 is TGTGCCAGCAGCCGAGGGACAGGGTGGAATCAGCCCCAGCATTTT. It is translated as CASSRGTGWNQPQHF.